The 6 T cell receptor beta chains presented below share a single source sample, sequenced in a study of tumor-infiltrating lymphocytes in primary liver carcinoma. A constant-region primer primed TCR beta cDNA synthesis from roughly 500 ng of total RNA. Modified slightly, ARM-PCR produced TCR beta libraries over three nested multiplex PCR rounds. With TRBV1-TRBV30 forward primers and a C-beta reverse primer, the first two PCR rounds were run for approximately 9 cycles each. Each CDR3 protein is one row after TCRdb ran MiXCR on the multiplex PCR reads. The table lists 45,000 or so distinct CDR3 sequences, approximately 70% of them singletons. Co-extraction of both nucleic acids (RNA and DNA) used about 19-33 mg of unsorted bulk tissue. The sample comprised liver tumor tissue from sampling region 2. Indicated subset: tumor region T2, inferior pole. Receptors originate from a man in his forties or fifties with primary liver carcinoma and hepatitis B virus infection.

With regard to this clonotype: Since the CDR3 does not end with the conserved phenylalanine or tryptophan, this likely comes from a read error. CDR3 DNA: TGTGCCAGCAGTCTCGTCGGGGGGGGCTACAATGAGCAGTTCTTA. This codes for CASSLVGGGYNEQFL. The rearrangement joins TRBV5-4 to TRBJ2-1; 8 bases fit TRBD2. With 5 bases clipped from V and 3 bases from J, the junction kept 7 bases outside the gene matches. The CDR3 runs 15 residues. Germline V gene sequence: CDR1 SGHNT, CDR2 YYREEE (reference sequence).

This clonotype was recorded only once. CDR3 protein: CASSFKGCDSNTGELFF. The CDR3 DNA follows: TGTGCCAGCAGTTTTAAGGGGTGCGATTCGAACACCGGGGAGCTGTTTTTT. The rearrangement links TRBV12-3 or TRBV12-4 to TRBJ2-2, with D perhaps matching TRBD1 (5 bases). The V end was cut by 3 bases, the J end by 0 bases, with 14 bases between. The CDR3 loop spans 17 amino acids.

Points on this clonotype: The junction departs from the called germline gene at one end, perhaps through a read error. The chain uses TRBV14 and TRBJ2-5; 7 nucleotides line up with TRBD2. The CDR3 spans 14 residues. Germline values: CDR1 SGHDN, CDR2 FVKESK. The CDR3 is CVSSPTLGRETQYF. The CDR3 region has the DNA TGTGTCAGCAGCCCGACCTTGGGGCGGGAGACTCAGTACTTC.

Remarks on this clonotype: Because it lacks the conserved phenylalanine or tryptophan at the end, this CDR3 is likely a read error. The V call is TRBV11-1, the J call TRBJ1-6; D call uncertain. The CDR3 length is 13 residues. Germline CDR1 and CDR2: SGHAT and FQDESV (reference sequence). The CDR3 nucleotides are TGTGCTAGCAGCCTGACACTGGTTTCACCCCTCCACCTT. It encodes CASSLTLVSPLHL.

This chain connects TRBV11-1 to TRBJ2-1; D is possibly TRBD2 (5 bases). In germline, CDR1 is SGHAT, CDR2 FQDESV (reference sequence). This CDR3 has 14 residues. The CDR3 loop reads CAGSLGSADNEQFF. CDR3 DNA sequence: TGTGCAGGCAGTTTAGGCTCAGCGGACAATGAGCAGTTCTTC.

Only one count was recorded for this clonotype. This chain uses TRBV4-1 with TRBJ1-2; tentative D call: TRBD1 (5 bases). This CDR3 has 14 residues. The ends were cut back, 5 bases at V and 11 bases at J, with 21 bases in the middle. The germline gives CDR1 MGHRA, CDR2 YSYEKL. The CDR3 coding sequence is TGCGCCAGCAGCTCACCGGTCAGGGCGGGGTGTTACACCTTC. It yields the protein CASSSPVRAGCYTF.